Below are 32 T cell receptor beta chains sequenced from a single sample in a study of PD-1 blockade in classical Hodgkin lymphoma. Measured with immunoSEQ multiplex PCR; TCRdb has only the in-frame clones, and not every one. The sample holds 66,000 or so clones, about 70% seen once. All trial patients relapsed after autologous stem cell transplantation. This material consisted of peripheral blood mononuclear cells (PBMCs), taken before the second cycle of nivolumab. The origin of the receptors is a human donor with classical Hodgkin lymphoma.

This clone occurred a few times. This chain connects TRBV5-1 to TRBJ2-2; the match to TRBD2 covers 9 bases. The CDR3 is 16 residues long. Germline V gene lookup returns CDR1 SGHRS and CDR2 YFSETQ. Losses at the gene ends were 4 bases for V and 1 base for J; bases not matched to a gene: 5. The CDR3 sequence: CASSRTAGGNTGELFF. The CDR3 DNA follows: TGCGCCAGCAGCCGTACAGCGGGGGGGAACACCGGGGAGCTGTTTTTT. Drawing the rest from reference TRBV5-1 and TRBJ2-2, the complete variable domain is KAGVTQTPRYLIKTRGQQVTLSCSPISGHRSVSWYQQTPGQGLQFLFEYFSETQRNKGNFPGRFSGRQFSNSRSEMNVSTLELGDSALYLCASSRTAGGNTGELFFGEGSRLTVL.

The chain recombines TRBV18 with TRBJ1-1; maybe TRBD1 (6 bases). The V end was cut by 4 bases, the J end by 0 bases, with 9 bases between. The CDR3 has 14 residues. Germline V gene sequence: CDR1 KGHSH, CDR2 LQKENI. This CDR3 is CASSLGQMNTEAFF. CDR3 coding DNA: TGTGCCAGCTCACTTGGACAGATGAACACTGAAGCTTTCTTT.

The gene calls are TRBV7-7 and TRBJ2-2; 11 nucleotides align to TRBD1. The CDR3 length is 14 residues. V lost 6 bases, J lost 6 bases, and 3 bases stayed unmatched. Germline V gene lookup returns CDR1 SSHAT and CDR2 FNYEAQ (reference sequence). CDR3 residues: CASRLGQGAGELFF. In DNA form, the CDR3 reads TGTGCCAGCAGGCTGGGACAGGGGGCCGGGGAGCTGTTTTTT. The whole variable domain, remainder taken from reference TRBV7-7 and TRBJ2-2, is GAGVSQSPRYKVTKRGQDVTLRCDPISSHATLYWYQQALGQGPEFLTYFNYEAQPDKSGLPSDRFSAERPEGSISTLTIQRTEQRDSAMYRCASRLGQGAGELFFGEGSRLTVL.

V is TRBV5-4 and J is TRBJ2-3, with 8 bases lining up with TRBD2. Germline V gene data show CDR1 as SGHNT and CDR2 as YYREEE (reference sequence). With 4 bases clipped from V and 0 bases from J, the junction kept 4 bases outside the gene matches. CDR3 length equals 15 residues. CDR3: CASSTREGSTDTQYF. The CDR3 DNA is TGTGCCAGCAGCACCCGGGAGGGTAGCACAGATACGCAGTATTTT.

V and J are TRBV2 and TRBJ2-3; 14 bases line up with TRBD2. The CDR3 has 17 residues. V lost 6 bases to trimming and J lost 5 bases; unmatched junction nucleotides: 10. Looked up from germline, CDR1 is SNHLY and CDR2 is FYNNEI. CDR3 residues: CASRPGTSGGGIDTQYF. Here the CDR3 DNA reads TGTGCCAGCAGACCCGGGACTAGCGGGGGTGGGATAGATACGCAGTATTTT.

The rearrangement links TRBV7-2 to TRBJ2-1, with D possibly being TRBD1 (5 bases). The V end lost 0 bases, the J end lost 0 bases, and 9 bases lay between the germline ends. The germline V gene has CDR1 SGHTA and CDR2 FQGNSA. CDR3 size: 16 residues. CDR3 coding DNA: TGTGCCAGCAGCTTAGCGGGGCGCTACTCCTACAATGAGCAGTTCTTC. Translation gives CASSLAGRYSYNEQFF.

This clone was detected a few times. In DNA, the CDR3 is TGTGCCAGCAGCTCTTTAGGGGGCCTGAACACTGAAGCTTTCTTT. Translation gives CASSSLGGLNTEAFF. This chain joins TRBV5-4 and TRBJ1-1; 7 positions match TRBD1. The V and J ends lost 3 bases and 0 bases, in that order; junction bases with no gene match: 5. This CDR3 is 15 amino acids long. From germline, CDR1 is SGHNT and CDR2 YYREEE (reference sequence).

The genes are TRBV29-1 and TRBJ2-7; D ambiguous. The CDR3 covers 13 residues. Trimming took off 3 bases at V and 0 bases at J, with 9 bases between the two ends. Germline values: CDR1 SQVTM, CDR2 ANQGSEA. CDR3 residues: CSVDQLNSYEQYF. The CDR3 DNA reads TGCAGCGTTGACCAACTTAACTCCTACGAGCAGTACTTC.

This rearrangement joins TRBV11-1 to TRBJ2-1; unclear D gene. Trimming stripped 4 bases from V and 6 bases from J, with 4 bases between. Per germline, CDR1 SGHAT and CDR2 FQDESV (reference sequence). The CDR3 is 11 amino acids. CDR3 sequence: CASSSLNEQFF. For the CDR3, the DNA is TGTGCCAGCAGCTCTCTCAATGAGCAGTTCTTC.

This clone was counted between two and nine times. The gene calls are TRBV10-2 and TRBJ1-5; D possibly corresponds to TRBD1 (5 bases). V lost 2 bases, J lost 7 bases, and 12 bases lay in between. Germline V gene sequence: CDR1 WSHSY, CDR2 SAAADI. CDR3 size: 14 residues. This chain's CDR3 is CASSELGGEQPQHF. CDR3 bases: TGCGCCAGCAGTGAGCTAGGAGGGGAGCAGCCCCAGCATTTT.

The chain couples TRBV18 to TRBJ1-3; possibly TRBD1 for D (6 bases). V shed 3 bases and J shed 2 bases, with 17 bases lying between them. Germline CDR1 reads KGHSH; CDR2 reads LQKENI. This CDR3 has 17 residues. This chain's CDR3 is CASSPEGGISPGNTIYF. The CDR3 nucleotides are TGTGCCAGCTCACCCGAGGGGGGGATCTCTCCTGGAAACACCATATATTTT.

The count of this clone is one. This chain connects TRBV4-3 to TRBJ1-1, with 7 bases fitting TRBD1. Germline V gene sequence: CDR1 LGHNA, CDR2 YSLEER. V shed 0 bases, J shed 5 bases, and the junction held 6 bases outside the gene matches. The CDR3 sequence is 15 residues long. CDR3 region: CASSQDPGGETEAFF. For the CDR3, the DNA is TGCGCCAGCAGCCAAGATCCAGGGGGGGAAACTGAAGCTTTCTTT.

This chain joins TRBV6-5 and TRBJ1-1; 8 positions agree with TRBD1. V lost 0 bases, J lost 7 bases, and 7 bases stayed unmatched. This CDR3 is built from 15 residues. Germline CDR1 and CDR2: MNHEY and SVGAGI. The CDR3 DNA reads TGTGCCAGCAGTTACTCCTTGACAGGGGAATTTGAAGCTTTCTTT. Amino acids: CASSYSLTGEFEAFF.

The chain combines TRBV5-8 with TRBJ2-5; TRBD1 is a possible D gene (5 bases). This CDR3 spans 14 amino acids. V was pared by 0 bases and J by 1 base, with 7 bases between. The germline V gene encodes CDR1 SGHTS and CDR2 YDEGEE. CDR3 amino acids: CASSLGQGQETQYF. The CDR3 DNA reads TGTGCCAGCAGCTTGGGGCAGGGCCAAGAGACCCAGTACTTC.

V usage is TRBV6-6 and J usage is TRBJ1-3, with no clear D. Germline loops: CDR1 MNHNY, CDR2 SVGAGI (reference sequence). This CDR3 contains 16 residues. Trimming removed 6 bases from V and 3 bases from J, with 18 bases in between. CDR3 residues: CASSRLYGPVGNTIYF. Written as DNA, the CDR3 is TGTGCCAGCAGCCGTCTTTACGGGCCAGTTGGAAACACCATATATTTT.

The J gene is TRBJ2-7, the V gene TRBV5-6; 9 bases are shared with TRBD1. Germline lookup yields CDR1 SGHDT and CDR2 YYEEEE. The junction had 8 bases not matched to a gene; V was cut back by 4 bases and J by 3 bases. CDR3 length: 15 amino acids. The DNA of the CDR3 is TGTGCCAGCAGCCGCCTCGGGACAGGGAGCTACGAGCAGTACTTC. This codes for CASSRLGTGSYEQYF.

The chain recombines TRBV11-1 with TRBJ2-3; 11 bases align to TRBD1. CDR1 SGHAT and CDR2 FQDESV come from the germline V gene (reference sequence). With 6 bases clipped from V and 6 bases from J, the junction kept 14 bases outside the gene matches. There are 17 residues in the CDR3. The CDR3 nucleotides read TGTGCCAGCAGTTACCCGCGAGGACAGGGGGCGGGTGATACGCAGTATTTT. Its protein product is CASSYPRGQGAGDTQYF.

The rearrangement links TRBV4-2 to TRBJ2-1; D not certain. This CDR3 comprises 17 residues. Between the trimmed V and J ends, which lost 0 bases and 0 bases, there was a span of 12 bases. The germline V gene encodes CDR1 LGHNA and CDR2 YNFKEQ. The CDR3 sequence is CASSQEPFRSSYNEQFF. Here the CDR3 DNA reads TGTGCCAGCAGCCAAGAGCCCTTTCGGAGCTCCTACAATGAGCAGTTCTTC.

This chain joins TRBV2 and TRBJ2-1; no reliable D call. V was pared by 8 bases and J by 3 bases, with 11 bases between. In germline, CDR1 is SNHLY, CDR2 FYNNEI. The CDR3 has 13 residues. The CDR3: CASSRALYNEQFF. Written as DNA, the CDR3 is TGTGCCAGCTCTCGGGCCCTCTACAATGAGCAGTTCTTC. Full variable domain (rest looked up from reference TRBV2 and TRBJ2-1): EPEVTQTPSHQVTQMGQEVILRCVPISNHLYFYWYRQILGQKVEFLVSFYNNEISEKSEIFDDQFSVERPDGSNFTLKIRSTKLEDSAMYFCASSRALYNEQFFGPGTRLTVL.

Ten or more counts support this clone. V usage is TRBV2 and J usage is TRBJ2-7; 10 nucleotides align to TRBD1. The CDR3 sequence is 15 residues long. From germline, CDR1 is SNHLY and CDR2 FYNNEI. J gave up 0 bases and V 6 bases, and 5 bases lay outside the gene matches. The CDR3 loop reads CASSQDRGDSYEQYF. In DNA, the CDR3 is TGTGCCAGCAGCCAGGACAGGGGGGACTCCTACGAGCAGTACTTC.

V is TRBV7-3 and J is TRBJ2-7; TRBD1 matches at 8 bases. V gave up 5 bases and J gave up 6 bases; unmatched junction bases: 6. CDR3 length equals 13 residues. Germline CDR1 SGHTA, CDR2 FQGTGA. CDR3 region: CASSMTGDGEQYF. The CDR3 DNA sequence: TGTGCCAGCAGCATGACAGGGGATGGCGAGCAGTACTTC.

V usage is TRBV5-1 and J usage is TRBJ2-2; D is ambiguous. Trimming cost V 0 bases and J 0 bases, with 9 bases left between them. This CDR3 is built from 16 residues. CDR1 SGHRS and CDR2 YFSETQ come from the germline V gene. CDR3 sequence (DNA): TGCGCCAGCAGCTTGGATGCTGACCCGAACACCGGGGAGCTGTTTTTT. Residues: CASSLDADPNTGELFF.

The V gene is TRBV2, the J gene TRBJ1-2; 7 bases agree with TRBD1. The CDR3 has 16 amino acids. Germline CDR1 and CDR2: SNHLY and FYNNEI. With 1 base clipped from V and 5 bases from J, the junction kept 10 bases outside the gene matches. DNA of the CDR3: TGTGCCAGCAGTGAAGGGGTCAGGGGGGGGAGATATGGCTACACCTTC. This translates into CASSEGVRGGRYGYTF.

Only one count was recorded for this clone. The rearrangement uses TRBV7-6 and TRBJ2-5; 10 bases line up with TRBD1. The J call could be wrong; TRBJ2-7 is a better fit for the DNA end. Germline V gene data show CDR1 as SGHVS and CDR2 as FNYEAQ. CDR3 length equals 15 residues. CDR3 region: CASSLGTGGIYEQYF. DNA for the CDR3: TGTGCCAGCAGCTTAGGGACAGGGGGTATCTACGAGCAGTACTTC.

The chain recombines TRBV5-1 with TRBJ1-1, with D possibly being TRBD1 (6 bases). With 4 bases removed from V and 8 bases from J, the gap between germline ends came to 15 bases. This CDR3 is 13 amino acids long. Germline loops: CDR1 SGHRS, CDR2 YFSETQ. The CDR3 loop is CASSVGTTTEAFF. DNA for the CDR3: TGCGCCAGCAGCGTCGGGACAACGACCGAAGCTTTCTTT.

Concerning this clone: The sample holds other DNA sequences that translate to the same CDR3. The chain joins TRBV11-3 to TRBJ1-1; perhaps TRBD1 as D (5 bases). The V end was cut by 3 bases, the J end by 4 bases, with 12 bases between. Looked up from germline, CDR1 is SGHNT and CDR2 is YENEEA. The CDR3 has 14 amino acids. The CDR3 bases are TGTGCCAGCAGCTTGGGGCCGGGAAGCACTGAAGCTTTCTTT. This encodes CASSLGPGSTEAFF.

To note about this clone: One end of the junction fails to match germline, which may point to a read error. The rearrangement joins TRBV7-9 to TRBJ1-2, with 9 nucleotides matching TRBD1. CDR1 SEHNR and CDR2 FQNEAQ come from the germline V gene (reference sequence). The CDR3 consists of 13 residues. The CDR3 protein is CASSSNQRTGVVF. The DNA for the CDR3 is TGTGCCAGCAGCTCCAATCAGAGGACAGGGGTCGTCTTC.

The chain has TRBV7-9 and TRBJ2-2, with 7 bases fitting TRBD1. The CDR3 is made up of 14 amino acids. The V gene's germline CDR1 is SEHNR and CDR2 FQNEAQ (reference sequence). J gave up 1 base and V 5 bases, and 1 base lay outside the gene matches. For the CDR3, the DNA is TGTGCCAGCAGCAGGACAGGGAACACCGGGGAGCTGTTTTTT. This codes for CASSRTGNTGELFF.

In its sample, this clone ranks as medium-sized (0.01 to 0.1%). Written as DNA, the CDR3 is TGTGCCAGCAGCGTAGGACAGGGGGCGTATCAGCCCCAGCATTTT. It codes for CASSVGQGAYQPQHF. V and J are TRBV9 and TRBJ1-5, with TRBD1 matching 10 bases. This CDR3 has 15 residues. Germline V gene lookup returns CDR1 SGDLS and CDR2 YYNGEE. With V trimmed by 0 bases and J by 5 bases, 2 bases remained unmatched.

The chain employs TRBV5-8 and TRBJ2-1; D is ambiguous. The V end was cut by 0 bases, the J end by 1 base, with 14 bases between. CDR1 is SGHTS, CDR2 YDEGEE, per germline. The CDR3 is 17 amino acids. CDR3 DNA sequence: TGTGCCAGCAGCTTGGCTAAGTCAGCGAGATCCTACAATGAGCAGTTCTTC. Residues: CASSLAKSARSYNEQFF.

The chain recombines TRBV27 with TRBJ1-6; the D gene is possibly TRBD1 (6 bases). CDR3 length: 15 residues. Germline V gene data show CDR1 as MNHEY and CDR2 as SMNVEV (reference sequence). V was shortened by 6 bases and J by 5 bases, with 14 bases between the two germline ends. The DNA for the CDR3 is TGTGCCAGCAGGCGGGGGGCGAGGGATAATTCACCCCTCCACTTT. Protein sequence: CASRRGARDNSPLHF.

The chain employs TRBV5-6 and TRBJ2-3; D is perhaps TRBD2 (5 bases). This CDR3 is built from 15 residues. Deletions cut 0 bases from V and 1 base from J, with 9 bases between. In germline, CDR1 is SGHDT, CDR2 YYEEEE. The CDR3 DNA follows: TGTGCCAGCAGCTTGGACGGAGGCGGCACAGATACGCAGTATTTT. Its translation: CASSLDGGGTDTQYF.